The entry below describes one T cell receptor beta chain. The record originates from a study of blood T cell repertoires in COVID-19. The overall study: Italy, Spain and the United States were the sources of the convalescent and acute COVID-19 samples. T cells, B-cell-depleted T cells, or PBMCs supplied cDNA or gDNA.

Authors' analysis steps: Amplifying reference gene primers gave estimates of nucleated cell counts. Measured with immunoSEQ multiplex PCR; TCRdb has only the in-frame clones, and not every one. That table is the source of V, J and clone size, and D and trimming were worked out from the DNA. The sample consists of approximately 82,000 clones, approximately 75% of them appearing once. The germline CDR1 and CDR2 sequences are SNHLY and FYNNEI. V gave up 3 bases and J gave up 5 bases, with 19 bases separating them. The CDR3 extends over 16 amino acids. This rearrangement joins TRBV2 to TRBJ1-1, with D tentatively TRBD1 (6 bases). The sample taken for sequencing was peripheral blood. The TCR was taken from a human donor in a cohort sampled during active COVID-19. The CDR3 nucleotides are TGTGCCAGCAGTGATGGTACAGGGTCACTGAGGACTGAAGCTTTCTTT. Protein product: CASSDGTGSLRTEAFF.